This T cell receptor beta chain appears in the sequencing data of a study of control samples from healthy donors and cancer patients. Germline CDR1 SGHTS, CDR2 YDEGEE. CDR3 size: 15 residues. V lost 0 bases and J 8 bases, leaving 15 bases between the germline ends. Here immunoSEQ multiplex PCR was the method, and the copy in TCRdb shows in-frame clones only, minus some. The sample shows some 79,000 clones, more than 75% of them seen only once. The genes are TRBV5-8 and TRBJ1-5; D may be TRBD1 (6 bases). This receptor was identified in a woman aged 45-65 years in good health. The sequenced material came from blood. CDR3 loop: CASSLDGPGEEPQHF. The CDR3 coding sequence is TGTGCCAGCAGCTTGGATGGTCCAGGGGAAGAGCCCCAGCATTTT.